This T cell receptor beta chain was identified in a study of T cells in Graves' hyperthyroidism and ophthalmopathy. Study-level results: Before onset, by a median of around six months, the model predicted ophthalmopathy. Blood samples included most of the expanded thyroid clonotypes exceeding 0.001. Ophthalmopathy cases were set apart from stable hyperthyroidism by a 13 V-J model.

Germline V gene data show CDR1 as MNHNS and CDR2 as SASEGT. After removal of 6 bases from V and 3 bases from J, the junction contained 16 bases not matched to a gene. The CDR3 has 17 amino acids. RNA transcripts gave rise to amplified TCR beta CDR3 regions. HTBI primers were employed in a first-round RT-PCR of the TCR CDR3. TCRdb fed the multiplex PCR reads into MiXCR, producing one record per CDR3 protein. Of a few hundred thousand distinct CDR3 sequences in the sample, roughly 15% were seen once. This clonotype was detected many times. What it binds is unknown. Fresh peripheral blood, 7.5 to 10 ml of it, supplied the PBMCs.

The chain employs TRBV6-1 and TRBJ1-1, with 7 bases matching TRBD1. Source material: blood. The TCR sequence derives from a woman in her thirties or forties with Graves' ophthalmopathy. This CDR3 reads CASRLEGTGVRYTEAFF. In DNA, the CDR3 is TGTGCCAGCAGGCTCGAAGGAACAGGGGTGAGGTACACTGAAGCTTTCTTT.